One TCR gamma chain is described in this entry. Based on its abundance in the sample, this clone is hyperexpanded (1% or more). It has no known antigen specificity. Base qualities were left out, and no much larger clone turns up one base away. Distinct nucleotide sequences in the sample also encode this CDR3. The library came from RT-PCR. The sequencing machine was an Illumina MiSeq. TCRdb reran clone calling on the public reads with CATT; rows sharing one DNA sequence were then combined. This sample comprises about 200 gamma-chain clones, roughly 61% of them detected only once. 40% of the sample goes to the ten largest clones. These data are taken from a study of gammadelta T cells in human blood (dated by TCRdb to between 2020 and 2021). Spanning cysteine to phenylalanine, the CDR3 consists of 16 amino acids. Just the 48-base CDR3 DNA is kept, in frame starting at base 1. The germline V gene (reference sequence) specifies GITISATS as CDR1 and ISYDGTV as CDR2. The germline V and J ends show losses of 3 bases and 3 bases respectively, and no gene match explains 2 bases of the junction.

Here is what the overall study found, with its caveats: According to the study, polyclonal expansion of innate gamma-delta T cells immediately after birth appeared to be driven by microbial exposure.

The sequence was collected from a human donor. The V and J segments used are TRGV9 and TRGJP. The sample consisted of Vgamma9Vdelta2 gamma-delta T cells from adult blood. The DNA sequence follows: TGTGCCTTGTGGGAGTTGCAAGAGTTGGGCAAAAAAATCAAGGTATTT. The translation is CALWELQELGKKIKVF.